The entry that follows covers one T cell receptor beta chain sequence. Treatment described: roughly 19 received Ad26.COV2.S at low or high dose, single or two shots; a few received placebo; per-sample allocation not given. It was on day 63 after the first vaccine or placebo injection that samples were taken. Generated by immunoSEQ multiplex PCR, the TCRdb table keeps only in-frame clones and is missing some. The repertoire includes 300,000 to 400,000 clones, around 90% of them detected once, and around 5.8% sits in the top ten. This CDR3 region has 13 residues. With 2 bases removed from V and 10 bases from J, the gap between germline ends came to 13 bases. In germline, CDR1 is SGHTA, CDR2 FQGTGA. The data are from a study of Ad26.COV2.S vaccination and SARS-CoV-2 variants. Overall study context: Doses of Ad26.COV2.S were injected into muscle once or twice, 56 days apart.

The sequences come from peripheral blood, collected in a trial of Ad26.COV2.S vaccine versus placebo. This clonotype was sampled from a person between 18 and 60 years old who received the Ad26.COV2.S COVID-19 vaccine or a placebo. V and J are TRBV7-3 and TRBJ2-3; D unresolved. CDR3 residues: CASSLPDRAAQYF. The DNA for the CDR3 is TGTGCCAGCAGCTTACCGGACCGGGCGGCGCAGTATTTT.